This TCR beta chain derives from a study of beta chain features in type 1 diabetes. For the study at large: Healthy donors and patients had similar age, gender and cell yields. Sorted cells numbering some 110 million were examined across all samples.

CDR1 and CDR2 (germline): SGHRS, YFSETQ. Trimming took 0 bases from V and 1 from J, leaving 4 bases between them. The CDR3 spans 14 residues. Sorting with CD45RO/CCR7/CD25/CD127/CD95/CD27 yielded naive, central memory, regulatory and stem-like memory CD4+ cells. Study-level results: For patients, the naive, central memory and Treg TCRB repertoires appeared more alike than for healthy donors. Type 1 diabetes patients showed a moderate but significant shortening of TCRB CDR3s in all four CD4+ subsets.

Remarks on this clone: Antigen unknown. At the DNA level, this CDR3 is encoded by other sequences in the same sample as well.

Expressed TCRB transcripts were sequenced because the entire RNA isolate underwent reverse transcription. Sequencing used immunoSEQ multiplex PCR; TCRdb keeps in-frame clones, though not all of them. Of approximately 600,000 clones listed, 9.5% to 15% are singletons. The chain uses TRBV5-1 and TRBJ2-2, with D unresolved. The TCR sequence derives from a man aged 25-45 years with type 1 diabetes. Input material: naive CD4+ T cells from blood. CDR3 nucleotide sequence: TGCGCCAGCAGCTTGGTTGGGAACACCGGGGAGCTGTTTTTT. Encoded protein: CASSLVGNTGELFF. The full variable domain, in which reference TRBV5-1 and TRBJ2-2 provide the parts outside the CDR3, is KAGVTQTPRYLIKTRGQQVTLSCSPISGHRSVSWYQQTPGQGLQFLFEYFSETQRNKGNFPGRFSGRQFSNSRSEMNVSTLELGDSALYLCASSLVGNTGELFFGEGSRLTVL.